The 18 T cell receptor beta chains below come from one sample, sequenced in a study of shared clonotypes between healthy human individuals (dated by TCRdb to about 2020). The library was generated by the immunoSEQ multiplex PCR assay. The table comes from immuneACCESS by way of TCRdb, which keeps in-frame sequences with V and J called. Part of the clones is missing from these tables; in studies checked, under half for an unresolved V gene and the rest for unknown reasons. The sample table holds some 650,000 clones, of which approximately 97% were seen once. Of the sample, 0.045% to 0.07% falls within the top ten clones. The sequenced sample was naive CD4+ T cells sorted from blood. Explained via the paper, the cell subset or site label denotes: CD45RA+ positively selected. These receptors were taken from a woman aged 30 to 39 in good health.

This chain uses TRBV7-9 with TRBJ2-7; 9 nucleotides match TRBD2. J gave up 2 bases and V 4 bases, and 12 bases lay outside the gene matches. This CDR3 region has 17 residues. Germline V gene lookup returns CDR1 SEHNR and CDR2 FQNEAQ (reference sequence). The CDR3 region is CASSYLTSGGPAYEQYF. Written as DNA, the CDR3 is TGTGCCAGCAGCTACCTGACTAGCGGAGGTCCCGCCTACGAGCAGTACTTC.

The genes are TRBV19 and TRBJ1-2; 8 positions match TRBD1. The CDR3 covers 16 residues. J was trimmed by 2 bases and V by 7 bases; bases with no gene match: 12. In germline, CDR1 is LNHDA, CDR2 SQIVND (reference sequence). The CDR3 loop is CASTQDRADGNYGYTF. The CDR3 region has the DNA TGTGCCAGTACCCAGGACAGGGCGGACGGAAACTATGGCTACACCTTC.

The J gene is TRBJ2-7, the V gene TRBV15; D not resolved. CDR1 is LNHNV, CDR2 YYDKDF, per germline (reference sequence). Trimming removed 0 bases at V and 3 bases at J, with 12 bases between. This CDR3 region has 15 residues. The CDR3 is CATSRDRDPSYEQYF. In DNA form, the CDR3 reads TGTGCCACCAGCAGAGATCGTGACCCAAGCTACGAGCAGTACTTC.

This clone is a singleton in its sample. V is TRBV19 and J is TRBJ2-2; possibly TRBD1 for D (5 bases). V dropped 2 bases and J dropped 4 bases, with 20 bases sitting between them. The CDR3 consists of 18 residues. Germline CDR1 LNHDA, CDR2 SQIVND (reference sequence). The CDR3 protein is CASSIYWAGSFFTGELFF. The CDR3 bases are TGTGCCAGTAGTATATATTGGGCAGGGTCCTTTTTCACCGGGGAGCTGTTTTTT.

J is TRBJ1-5 and V is TRBV6-5; no reliable D call. Per germline, CDR1 MNHEY and CDR2 SVGAGI. V shed 0 bases and J shed 1 base, with 7 bases lying between them. The CDR3 totals 15 residues. The CDR3 spells CASSYSHTSNQPQHF. In DNA, the CDR3 is TGTGCCAGCAGTTACTCGCACACCAGCAATCAGCCCCAGCATTTT.

This clone was observed a single time. The V gene is TRBV6-5, the J gene TRBJ1-2; no firm D call. This CDR3 has 14 residues. V gave up 2 bases and J gave up 4 bases, with 11 bases separating them. In germline, CDR1 is MNHEY, CDR2 SVGAGI. CDR3 loop: CASSYKSRTYGYTF. The CDR3 nucleotides read TGTGCCAGCAGTTACAAAAGCAGGACCTATGGCTACACCTTC.

The chain carries TRBV19 and TRBJ2-7, with 9 bases lining up with TRBD2. The J segment lost 3 bases and the V segment lost 7 bases, leaving 7 bases of the junction unmatched. Per the germline V gene, CDR1 is LNHDA and CDR2 is SQIVND (reference sequence). The CDR3 extends over 14 amino acids. CDR3: CASTPLAGSYEQYF. The CDR3 DNA is TGTGCCAGTACTCCACTAGCGGGTAGCTACGAGCAGTACTTC.

This chain joins TRBV6-5 and TRBJ2-7, with 10 positions matching TRBD1. In germline, CDR1 is MNHEY, CDR2 SVGAGI. The CDR3 is 13 amino acids. V was clipped by 6 bases and J by 1 base; unmatched bases: 0. CDR3 sequence reads: CASRGQGSYEQYF. DNA for the CDR3: TGTGCCAGCAGGGGACAGGGGTCCTACGAGCAGTACTTC.

The rearrangement joins TRBV28 to TRBJ1-1; TRBD1 is a possible D gene (6 bases). Trimming removed 3 bases at V and 0 bases at J, with 8 bases between. Germline lookup yields CDR1 MDHEN and CDR2 SYDVKM. The CDR3 is 14 amino acids. CDR3 loop: CASSFQGLNTEAFF. CDR3 sequence (DNA): TGTGCCAGCAGTTTTCAGGGGTTGAACACTGAAGCTTTCTTT.

CDR3 nucleotides: TGTGCCAGCAGTTTAGCCCAGTCTCGGTATGGCTACACCTTC. This sequence encodes CASSLAQSRYGYTF. The chain links TRBV28 to TRBJ1-2, with D unclear. Germline CDR1 and CDR2: MDHEN and SYDVKM. This CDR3 has 14 residues. V lost 2 bases and J lost 5, with 12 bases in between.

V usage is TRBV27 and J usage is TRBJ1-2; a possible D gene is TRBD1 (6 bases). The ends were cut back, 0 bases at V and 2 bases at J, with 10 bases in the middle. The CDR3 runs 15 residues. The germline gives CDR1 MNHEY, CDR2 SMNVEV (reference sequence). The CDR3 nucleotides read TGTGCCAGCAGTTTATCCGGGGGGGCCAACTATGGCTACACCTTC. This gives the protein CASSLSGGANYGYTF.

CDR3 in amino acids: CASSIWEGQGTYEQYF. CDR3 DNA: TGTGCCAGTAGTATATGGGAAGGACAGGGTACCTACGAGCAGTACTTC. V and J are TRBV19 and TRBJ2-7, with 8 nucleotides matching TRBD1. V lost 2 bases and J lost 2; bases outside the gene matches: 8. The CDR3 extends over 16 amino acids. Germline V gene data show CDR1 as LNHDA and CDR2 as SQIVND (reference sequence).

The V call is TRBV4-1, the J call TRBJ2-1; 8 nucleotides agree with TRBD1. Losses at the gene ends were 4 bases for V and 8 bases for J; bases not matched to a gene: 13. The CDR3 sequence is 16 residues long. The V gene's germline CDR1 is MGHRA and CDR2 YSYEKL. The CDR3 here is CASSPIPDRVGYEQFF. CDR3 nucleotides: TGCGCCAGCAGCCCCATACCGGACAGGGTGGGTTATGAGCAGTTCTTC.

This chain joins TRBV5-1 and TRBJ1-2; D not certain. The length of the CDR3 is 13 residues. CDR1 is SGHRS, CDR2 YFSETQ, per germline. Trimming left V 4 bases short and J 8 bases short, with 15 bases between. DNA of the CDR3: TGCGCCAGCAGCCCAGCGGACCATAGGGGCTACACCTTC. The encoded protein is CASSPADHRGYTF.

The chain uses TRBV6-1 and TRBJ2-7, with TRBD2 matching over 9 bases. CDR1 and CDR2 from the germline V gene are MNHNS and SASEGT. The CDR3 is made up of 15 amino acids. V lost 6 bases and J lost 3; bases outside the gene matches: 9. CDR3 residues: CASSASGTSSYEQYF. The CDR3, as DNA: TGTGCCAGCAGCGCTTCCGGGACTAGCAGCTACGAGCAGTACTTC.

The chain has TRBV5-1 and TRBJ2-7, with D possibly being TRBD2 (5 bases). The V and J ends lost 4 bases and 5 bases respectively, with 16 bases between them. Per germline, CDR1 SGHRS and CDR2 YFSETQ. There are 14 residues in the CDR3. This CDR3 reads CASSAAGSTDEQYF. CDR3 DNA: TGCGCCAGCAGCGCCGCGGGTAGCACGGACGAGCAGTACTTC. Together with reference TRBV5-1 and TRBJ2-7, the CDR3 gives the full variable domain: KAGVTQTPRYLIKTRGQQVTLSCSPISGHRSVSWYQQTPGQGLQFLFEYFSETQRNKGNFPGRFSGRQFSNSRSEMNVSTLELGDSALYLCASSAAGSTDEQYFGPGTRLTVT.

The J gene is TRBJ2-7, the V gene TRBV27; 10 bases fit TRBD1. The CDR3 has 14 amino acids. With V trimmed by 4 bases and J by 4 bases, 4 bases remained unmatched. Per the germline V gene, CDR1 is MNHEY and CDR2 is SMNVEV (reference sequence). The CDR3 loop reads CASSSGQGRYEQYF. CDR3 sequence (DNA): TGTGCCAGCAGTTCGGGACAGGGGAGATACGAGCAGTACTTC.

In regard to this clone: The same CDR3 arises from other DNA sequences in this sample as well. The gene calls are TRBV28 and TRBJ2-3; D gene unclear. Germline V CDR1 and CDR2: MDHEN, SYDVKM. Trimming cost V 3 bases and J 0 bases, with 4 bases left between them. The CDR3 extends over 13 amino acids. CDR3 sequence reads: CASSLTSTDTQYF. Here the CDR3 DNA reads TGTGCCAGCAGTTTGACTAGCACAGATACGCAGTATTTT. Filled out from reference TRBV28 and TRBJ2-3, the complete variable domain reads DVKVTQSSRYLVKRTGEKVFLECVQDMDHENMFWYRQDPGLGLRLIYFSYDVKMKEKGDIPEGYSVSREKKERFSLILESASTNQTSMYLCASSLTSTDTQYFGPGTRLTVL.